This TCR beta chain comes out of a study of T cell responses to AZD1222 COVID-19 vaccine. The wider study: Second-dose intervals of approximately 4 or approximately 12 weeks were pooled. Study conclusions and caveats: Spike was spanned by vaccine-associated CD4 TCRs, which were dominant at 160-218 and 743-854. Only 5 or 6 people who got AZD1222 tested seropositive at baseline. White British ancestry dominated among donors, who included more females, and clonal diversity was possibly underestimated.

In regard to this clone: What it recognizes is unknown.

Sequencing used immunoSEQ multiplex PCR; TCRdb keeps in-frame clones, though not all of them. The table includes over 90,000 clones, 80% to 90% detected once. The sequences come from peripheral blood, collected on day 0 of AZD1222 vaccination. The source is an adult in good health.

CDR3 region: CASSLGVADTGELFF. The CDR3 bases are TGTGCCAGCAGCCTAGGGGTAGCGGACACCGGGGAGCTGTTTTTT. The rearrangement links TRBV7-9 to TRBJ2-2; the D gene is possibly TRBD2 (6 bases). Germline V CDR1 and CDR2: SEHNR, FQNEAQ (reference sequence). This CDR3 spans 15 amino acids. V lost 5 bases, J lost 3 bases, and 13 bases lay in between.